The next 25 T cell receptor beta chains were all read from a single sample in a study of human T cells and chemical hapten exposure. Indicated time point: patch test 3, about 24 weeks after DPC sensitization. Treatment indicated: therapeutic diphenylcyclopropenone sensitization with weekly scalp DPC. TCRdb re-derived calls from the RACE reads in MiXCR, one entry per CDR3 protein. The sample holds some 170,000 distinct CDR3 sequences, about 30% seen once. Material: whole blood, obtained in connection with sensitization to the hapten diphenylcyclopropenone (DPC). All receptors derive from a woman between 18 and 29 years old with alopecia areata. Some clones in this sample may be carry-over from other donors' samples.

This chain links TRBV29-1 with TRBJ2-2; D is unresolved. This CDR3 contains 14 residues. Germline CDR1 SQVTM, CDR2 ANQGSEA. V was shortened by 4 bases and J by 0 bases, with 9 bases between the two germline ends. The CDR3 coding sequence is TGCAGCGTTGCGGTGGAGTCGAACACCGGGGAGCTGTTTTTT. This codes for CSVAVESNTGELFF.

CDR3 sequence (DNA): TGCAGCGTGATTCTTGGGCCCCCCTTCGGCAATGAGCAGTTCTTC. Its protein is CSVILGPPFGNEQFF. This chain links TRBV29-1 with TRBJ2-1; no reliable D call. Trimming shortened V by 6 bases and J by 6 bases, and 21 bases separated the two germline ends. The CDR3 contains 15 residues. Germline values: CDR1 SQVTM, CDR2 ANQGSEA.

This clonotype has just a few counts. One end of the junction fails to match germline, which may point to a read error. V and J are TRBV4-3 and TRBJ2-7, with a weak D call TRBD1 (5 bases). The germline CDR1 and CDR2 sequences are LGHNA and YSLEER. There are 13 residues in the CDR3. This CDR3 reads CASSQDRWGEKYF. CDR3 sequence (DNA): TGCGCCAGCAGCCAAGATAGGTGGGGCGAGAAGTACTTC.

This clonotype was seen more than once but under ten times. The rearrangement links TRBV29-1 to TRBJ2-3; no clear D gene. Trimming pared 7 bases from V and 1 base from J, leaving 9 bases between. Germline CDR1 and CDR2: SQVTM and ANQGSEA. The CDR3 length is 12 residues. The CDR3 loop reads CSASVGTDTQYF. CDR3 in DNA: TGCAGCGCGTCAGTGGGCACAGATACGCAGTATTTT.

V is TRBV29-1 and J is TRBJ2-7, with D perhaps being TRBD1 or TRBD2 (6 bases each). This CDR3 has 11 amino acids. From germline, CDR1 is SQVTM and CDR2 ANQGSEA. V gave up 4 bases and J gave up 6 bases, with 10 bases separating them. CDR3 sequence (DNA): TGCAGCGTTGGGGGGGCAGGCGAGCAGTACTTC. Amino acids: CSVGGAGEQYF.

This chain joins TRBV7-9 and TRBJ2-7; no clear D gene. The CDR3 is 14 amino acids. Deletions cut 5 bases from V and 2 bases from J, with 13 bases between. Germline lookup yields CDR1 SEHNR and CDR2 FQNEAQ (reference sequence). The chain's CDR3 is CASSVDGGPYEQYF. CDR3 DNA sequence: TGTGCCAGCAGCGTGGACGGTGGCCCCTACGAGCAGTACTTC.

This clonotype has ten or more counts. The J gene is TRBJ1-1, the V gene TRBV7-2, with D uncertain. V lost 5 bases and J lost 0, with 7 bases in between. The CDR3 spans 13 residues. Germline loops: CDR1 SGHTA, CDR2 FQGNSA. CDR3: CASSQALNTEAFF. The CDR3 DNA is TGTGCCAGCAGCCAGGCCTTGAACACTGAAGCTTTCTTT.

This clonotype came up a few times. CDR3 DNA sequence: TGCGCCAGCAGACACCACACTGAAGCTTTCTTT. It yields the protein CASRHHTEAFF. The gene calls are TRBV10-2 and TRBJ1-1; D is unclear. The germline CDR1 and CDR2 sequences are WSHSY and SAAADI. This CDR3 comprises 11 residues. Deletions cut 6 bases from V and 3 bases from J, with 5 bases between.

There are many counts of this clonotype. The chain uses TRBV6-5 and TRBJ1-1; D uncertain. Germline V CDR1 and CDR2: MNHEY, SVGAGI. The CDR3 has 16 residues. V was shortened by 0 bases and J by 0 bases, with 11 bases between the two germline ends. The CDR3 nucleotides are TGTGCCAGCAGTTACTCATCAAGCAGGATGAACACTGAAGCTTTCTTT. It specifies CASSYSSSRMNTEAFF.

In its sample, this clonotype was seen a few times. J is TRBJ1-1 and V is TRBV7-2; D not resolved. CDR3 length: 12 amino acids. Looked up from germline, CDR1 is SGHTA and CDR2 is FQGNSA. V shed 6 bases and J shed 4 bases, with 9 bases lying between them. CDR3: CASSWATTEAFF. Here the CDR3 DNA reads TGTGCCAGCAGTTGGGCGACCACTGAAGCTTTCTTT.

There are many counts of this clonotype. The chain recombines TRBV6-4 with TRBJ2-1, with TRBD1 matching over 11 bases. Trimming cost V 2 bases and J 6 bases; bases outside gene matches: 0. The CDR3 has 14 amino acids. Per the germline V gene, CDR1 is MRHNA and CDR2 is SNTAGT. The CDR3 sequence is CASSDGTGGNEQFF. DNA for the CDR3: TGTGCCAGCAGTGACGGGACAGGGGGCAATGAGCAGTTCTTC.

This clonotype has more than one count but fewer than ten. This rearrangement joins TRBV7-9 to TRBJ1-5, with unresolved D. V gave up 3 bases and J gave up 6 bases, with 12 bases separating them. Germline CDR1 and CDR2: SEHNR and FQNEAQ (reference sequence). There are 14 residues in the CDR3. The CDR3 DNA reads TGTGCCAGCAGCTTTACGGCTGCGCCTCAGCCCCAGCATTTT. It translates to CASSFTAAPQPQHF.

The sample holds many counts of this clonotype. The chain links TRBV20-1 to TRBJ1-5; TRBD1 is a possible D gene (6 bases). Trimming shortened V by 2 bases and J by 2 bases, and 10 bases separated the two germline ends. CDR3 length: 14 amino acids. The germline gives CDR1 DFQATT, CDR2 SNEGSKA (reference sequence). The CDR3 DNA sequence: TGCAGTGCTAGACCGGGACATGGCAATCAGCCCCAGCATTTT. Residues: CSARPGHGNQPQHF.

This clonotype showed up just a few times. V usage is TRBV7-9 and J usage is TRBJ1-1; a weak D match, TRBD1 (6 bases). Trimming took 7 bases from V and 8 from J, leaving 14 bases between them. CDR1 and CDR2 (germline): SEHNR, FQNEAQ (reference sequence). The CDR3 runs 12 residues. CDR3 sequence (DNA): TGTGCCAGCACCAATTTCGACAGGGAAGCTTTCTTT. Amino acid sequence: CASTNFDREAFF.

This chain connects TRBV2 to TRBJ1-4, with 9 bases identical to TRBD1. This CDR3 region has 17 residues. The junction had 15 bases not matched to a gene; V was cut back by 6 bases and J by 7 bases. Germline V gene sequence: CDR1 SNHLY, CDR2 FYNNEI. CDR3 DNA: TGTGCCAGCAGAGGCGGACAGGGGAATGTCGGTAGTGAAAAACTGTTTTTT. Residues: CASRGGQGNVGSEKLFF.

This clonotype was picked up a small number of times. This sequence joins TRBV7-3 and TRBJ2-1; 12 bases agree with TRBD2. Germline CDR1 and CDR2: SGHTA and FQGTGA. The CDR3 runs to 16 residues. With V trimmed by 2 bases and J by 7 bases, 6 bases remained unmatched. The CDR3 is CASSLFSLAGGNEQFF. The CDR3 coding sequence is TGTGCCAGCAGCTTATTCAGTCTAGCGGGGGGGAATGAGCAGTTCTTC.

The V and J genes are TRBV2 and TRBJ2-1, with 8 bases aligning to TRBD1. V trimming: 1 base; J trimming: 4 bases; junction bases outside the gene matches: 0. The CDR3 spans 14 residues. Germline CDR1 reads SNHLY; CDR2 reads FYNNEI. CDR3 bases: TGTGCCAGCAGTGAAGGGACAGGGTACAATGAGCAGTTCTTC. Protein: CASSEGTGYNEQFF.

This clonotype was counted at least ten times. The chain links TRBV9 to TRBJ1-1; no reliable D call. The CDR3 has 14 residues. V dropped 4 bases and J dropped 4 bases, with 14 bases sitting between them. Germline-derived CDR1 and CDR2 are SGDLS and YYNGEE. CDR3 DNA: TGTGCCAGCAGCCCGCAGAGGGTGGGCACTGAAGCTTTCTTT. It is translated as CASSPQRVGTEAFF.

The CDR3 DNA is TGTGCCAGCAGGCTGACAGGGAGGGAGACCCAGTACTTC. As protein: CASRLTGRETQYF. The chain carries TRBV11-2 and TRBJ2-5; perhaps TRBD1 as D (7 bases). The germline V gene has CDR1 SGHAT and CDR2 FQNNGV. The CDR3 runs 13 residues. V was clipped by 6 bases and J by 5 bases, with 13 bases between them. Supplemented by reference TRBV11-2 and TRBJ2-5, the full variable domain reads EAGVAQSPRYKIIEKRQSVAFWCNPISGHATLYWYQQILGQGPKLLIQFQNNGVVDDSQLPKDRFSAERLKGVDSTLKIQPAKLEDSAVYLCASRLTGRETQYFGPGTRLLVL.

Regarding this clonotype: One junction end does not reproduce the germline sequence, and a read error may be involved. This chain uses TRBV4-2 with TRBJ2-2, with D possibly matching TRBD1 (5 bases). The CDR3 extends over 12 amino acids. The V gene's germline CDR1 is LGHNA and CDR2 YNFKEQ. Here the CDR3 reads CANSQRGGELFF. CDR3 nucleotide sequence: TGTGCCAACAGCCAAAGGGGCGGGGAGCTGTTTTTT.

This chain links TRBV11-1 with TRBJ1-2; maybe TRBD1 (6 bases). The germline CDR1 and CDR2 sequences are SGHAT and FQDESV (reference sequence). V lost 1 base and J 6 bases, leaving 12 bases between the germline ends. The CDR3 runs to 14 residues. CDR3: CASSLVGGADGYTF. CDR3 sequence (DNA): TGTGCCAGCAGCTTAGTCGGGGGCGCGGATGGCTACACCTTC.

The rearrangement uses TRBV4-1 and TRBJ2-1; 10 bases agree with TRBD2. The CDR3 is made up of 20 amino acids. Germline V gene data show CDR1 as MGHRA and CDR2 as YSYEKL. J lost 11 bases, V lost 4 bases, and 26 bases had no gene match. Here the CDR3 DNA reads TGCGCCAGCAGCCGCCCCGGGTCTGAGCGGGAGGGCCGAAGGGGTAGAAAGCAGTTCTTC. The encoded protein is CASSRPGSEREGRRGRKQFF.

This clonotype was observed a few times. V gene TRBV25-1 combines with J gene TRBJ1-2; TRBD1 might be the D (5 bases). V was cut by 3 bases and J by 6 bases, with 11 bases left in between. Germline V gene sequence: CDR1 MGHDK, CDR2 SYGVNS. The CDR3 runs 13 residues. CDR3 coding DNA: TGTGCCAGCAGTGAGATTTGGGGGGATGGCTACACCTTC. The encoded protein is CASSEIWGDGYTF.

The sample holds a few counts of this clonotype. The rearrangement joins TRBV7-2 to TRBJ2-5; D is possibly TRBD2 (6 bases). The CDR3 runs 16 residues. Germline assignment: CDR1 SGHTA and CDR2 FQGNSA. V was shortened by 1 base and J by 4 bases, with 16 bases between the two germline ends. This CDR3 reads CASSLGSGGTGETQYF. For the CDR3, the DNA is TGTGCCAGCAGCTTAGGATCTGGCGGGACGGGAGAGACCCAGTACTTC.

This clonotype appeared a few times. V usage is TRBV6-1 and J usage is TRBJ2-3; TRBD2 agrees at 7 bases. The J segment lost 2 bases and the V segment lost 2 bases, leaving 7 bases of the junction unmatched. The CDR3 is made up of 16 amino acids. The germline gives CDR1 MNHNS, CDR2 SASEGT. CDR3 amino acids: CASSEFGGRDTDTQYF. CDR3 nucleotide sequence: TGTGCCAGCAGTGAATTTGGCGGGAGAGACACAGATACGCAGTATTTT.